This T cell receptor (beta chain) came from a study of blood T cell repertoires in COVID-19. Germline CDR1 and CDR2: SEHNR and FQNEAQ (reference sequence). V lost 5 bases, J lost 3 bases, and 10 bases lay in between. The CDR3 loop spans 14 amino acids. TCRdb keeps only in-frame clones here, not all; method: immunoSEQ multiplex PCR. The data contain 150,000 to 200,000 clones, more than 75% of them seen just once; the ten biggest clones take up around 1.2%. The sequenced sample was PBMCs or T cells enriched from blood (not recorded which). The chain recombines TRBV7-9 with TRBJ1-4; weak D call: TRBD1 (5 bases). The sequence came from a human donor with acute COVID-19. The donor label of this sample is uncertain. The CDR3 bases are TGTGCCAGCAGCCCGAAAGGGGCTAATGAAAAACTGTTTTTT. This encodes CASSPKGANEKLFF.